These 9 T cell receptor beta chains came from one sample sequenced in a study of CD8 T cells in ankylosing spondylitis. The study, taken as a whole, reports: Seemingly characteristic of ankylosing spondylitis blood was a TCR beta motif consisting of roughly 8 highly homologous variants.

Their recognized antigens are unknown. TCRdb analysed the 5' RACE reads with MiXCR anew, one entry per CDR3 protein. This table has 350,000 to 450,000 distinct CDR3 sequences, 25% to 30% appearing once. The sequencing sample was made of blood, either unsorted or a sorted T cell fraction (not recorded which). Receptor source: a male donor with ankylosing spondylitis.

In its sample, this clonotype was seen once. The chain uses TRBV6-1 and TRBJ2-7; 9 bases line up with TRBD1. Looked up from germline, CDR1 is MNHNS and CDR2 is SASEGT. The CDR3 spans 14 residues. Trimming at V came to 5 bases and at J to 3 bases, leaving 5 bases not matched to a gene. For the CDR3, the DNA is TGTGCCAGCAGTAGACCGGGACAGGGCTACGAGCAGTACGTC. This sequence encodes CASSRPGQGYEQYV.

The chain combines TRBV9 with TRBJ2-3; D ambiguous. Trimming took 3 bases from V and 4 from J, leaving 9 bases between them. Germline V gene data show CDR1 as SGDLS and CDR2 as YYNGEE. This CDR3 contains 13 residues. The CDR3: CASSGWGSDTQYF. Here the CDR3 DNA reads TGTGCCAGCAGCGGGTGGGGATCAGATACGCAGTATTTT.

The chain recombines TRBV24-1 with TRBJ2-1, with TRBD2 identical over 9 bases. CDR1 is KGHDR and CDR2 is SFDVKD in the germline V gene. Losses at the gene ends were 6 bases for V and 1 base for J; bases not matched to a gene: 0. The CDR3 consists of 14 residues. The DNA for the CDR3 is TGTGCCACCAGTCTAGCGGGATCCTACAATGAGCAGTTCTTC. Its protein product is CATSLAGSYNEQFF.

The chain uses TRBV20-1 and TRBJ2-3, with 12 positions matching TRBD2. CDR1 is DFQATT and CDR2 is SNEGSKA in the germline V gene (reference sequence). The CDR3 spans 13 residues. J gave up 2 bases and V 7 bases, and 1 base lay outside the gene matches. CDR3 sequence (DNA): TGCAGTGGGACTAGCGGGGCCACAGATACGCAGTATTTT. Translating it yields CSGTSGATDTQYF.

This clonotype appeared a few times. The chain combines TRBV6-1 with TRBJ2-7, with a weak D call TRBD2 (6 bases). V gave up 7 bases and J gave up 6 bases, with 22 bases separating them. The CDR3 is made up of 15 amino acids. Germline values: CDR1 MNHNS, CDR2 SASEGT. CDR3 nucleotides: TGTGCCAGCATAAGAGGAGGAGCGGGTGCGAGCGAGCAGTACGTC. Residues: CASIRGGAGASEQYV.

In this sample, this clonotype turned up a few times. This chain connects TRBV5-1 to TRBJ2-7, with TRBD1 matching over 8 bases. After removal of 0 bases from V and 8 bases from J, the junction contained 7 bases not matched to a gene. The CDR3 covers 14 residues. In germline, CDR1 is SGHRS, CDR2 YFSETQ. The CDR3 DNA reads TGCGCCAGCAGCTTGGGACAGGGGAATCGCCAGCAGTACTTC. It is translated as CASSLGQGNRQQYF.

This clonotype was counted only a few times. The chain uses TRBV29-1 and TRBJ1-1, with TRBD1 matching over 7 bases. With V trimmed by 7 bases and J by 4 bases, 9 bases remained unmatched. In germline, CDR1 is SQVTM, CDR2 ANQGSEA. This CDR3 spans 13 amino acids. This chain's CDR3 is CSAGLQGTTEAFF. Here the CDR3 DNA reads TGCAGCGCGGGATTACAGGGGACCACTGAAGCTTTCTTT.

In this sample, this clonotype turned up many times. V and J are TRBV5-1 and TRBJ2-1; 9 positions match TRBD1. The junction had 5 bases not matched to a gene; V was cut back by 4 bases and J by 6 bases. Germline V CDR1 and CDR2: SGHRS, YFSETQ. This CDR3 is built from 14 residues. CDR3 amino acids: CASSPGQGINEQFF. The DNA for the CDR3 is TGCGCCAGCAGCCCGGGACAGGGTATCAATGAGCAGTTCTTC.

The genes are TRBV12-3 or TRBV12-4 and TRBJ1-5; TRBD1 agrees at 7 bases. The CDR3 spans 14 residues. J gave up 10 bases and V 6 bases, and 12 bases lay outside the gene matches. The CDR3 sequence: CASSSPGQQSPQHF. The CDR3, as DNA: TGTGCCAGCAGCTCTCCGGGACAGCAAAGTCCCCAGCATTTT.